This T cell receptor (beta chain) was obtained from a study of cytomegalovirus exposure and HLA in healthy donors. Study details: Tens of millions of unique TCRs, all from HLA-typed donors, were included in an early release of the data.

In the PCR, 60 Vbeta and 13 Jbeta primers were used. Clones were read by immunoSEQ multiplex PCR, and TCRdb kept only the in-frame ones, dropping some. The sample holds about 130,000 clones, about 80% seen once. The CDR3 covers 18 residues. Only one count was recorded for this clone. The receptor comes from a man between 25 and 39 years old in good health and CMV-seronegative. The specimen sequenced was PBMCs. The rearrangement joins TRBV21-1 to TRBJ2-3; TRBD1, the table's D call, lacks a check against the DNA. TRBV21-1 is a listed pseudogene. CDR3 sequence: CASSKAPTGHGNTDTQYF. CDR3 DNA sequence: TGTGCCAGCAGCAAAGCGCCGACAGGGCATGGAAACACAGATACGCAGTATTTT.